Presented here are 21 T cell receptor beta chains from one specimen sequenced in a study of T cells in Graves' hyperthyroidism and ophthalmopathy. RNA transcripts provided the source from which TCR beta CDR3 regions were amplified. Researchers ran a first-round RT-PCR on the TCR CDR3 using the HTBI primer set. TCRdb itself ran the multiplex PCR reads through MiXCR, one entry per CDR3 protein. The repertoire includes just under 750,000 distinct CDR3 sequences, under 45% of them detected once, and 31% sits in the top ten. The specimen was blood. The origin of the receptors is a woman aged 35 to 49 with Graves' hyperthyroidism.

J is TRBJ2-2 and V is TRBV24-1, with D possibly matching TRBD1 (7 bases). Germline CDR1 reads KGHDR; CDR2 reads SFDVKD. This CDR3 is 15 amino acids long. Trimming removed 4 bases from V and 6 bases from J, with 14 bases in between. The CDR3 bases are TGTGCCACCAGTGAGACAGGGCGGGATTCCGGGGAGCTGTTTTTT. This sequence encodes CATSETGRDSGELFF.

The chain uses TRBV14 and TRBJ1-2; the D gene is possibly TRBD1 (5 bases). Looked up from germline, CDR1 is SGHDN and CDR2 is FVKESK. Trimming cost V 1 base and J 0 bases, with 12 bases left between them. The CDR3 loop spans 16 amino acids. CDR3 sequence: CASSQVLWGSNYGYTF. CDR3 sequence (DNA): TGTGCCAGCAGCCAAGTTTTATGGGGCTCTAACTATGGCTACACCTTC.

This rearrangement joins TRBV30 to TRBJ2-7, with 7 bases that match TRBD1. Germline V gene sequence: CDR1 GTSNPN, CDR2 SVGIG (reference sequence). The CDR3 runs to 14 residues. V shed 5 bases and J 2 bases; nucleotides not matched to a gene: 9. For the CDR3, the DNA is TGTGCCTGGGGCTCCGGGACAGTTCCCTACGAGCAGTACTTC. Translating it yields CAWGSGTVPYEQYF.

This chain connects TRBV19 to TRBJ1-1; D possibly corresponds to TRBD1 (5 bases). Germline V CDR1 and CDR2: LNHDA, SQIVND (reference sequence). The CDR3 length is 15 residues. V lost 5 bases to trimming and J lost 3 bases, with 16 bases between them. The CDR3 coding sequence is TGTGCCAGTAGTTTATCGAGGGGTTTGGACACTGAAGCTTTCTTT. Translating gives CASSLSRGLDTEAFF.

The chain recombines TRBV10-3 with TRBJ2-5; TRBD2 agrees at 10 bases. The V gene end was trimmed by 2 bases and the J gene end by 4 bases; junction bases not matched to a gene: 19. Germline assignment: CDR1 ENHRY and CDR2 SYGVKD. The CDR3 covers 20 residues. The CDR3 DNA follows: TGTGCCATCAGTGAGGCCAGGATGGATCACGGGGGACTAGCGAGAGAGACCCAGTACTTC. This sequence encodes CAISEARMDHGGLARETQYF.

This clonotype has a count of ten or more. The CDR3 loop reads CASSLEQGAPEAFF. The CDR3 DNA sequence: TGTGCCAGCAGCTTAGAGCAGGGGGCTCCTGAAGCTTTCTTT. The chain is built from TRBV7-9 and TRBJ1-1; 8 bases are shared with TRBD1. Losses at the gene ends were 1 base for V and 6 bases for J; bases not matched to a gene: 4. The CDR3 runs 14 residues. Germline CDR1 is SEHNR and CDR2 is FQNEAQ (reference sequence).

The chain has TRBV7-9 and TRBJ1-5; D is perhaps TRBD1 (5 bases). The V end lost 5 bases, the J end lost 7 bases, and 24 bases lay between the germline ends. Germline assignment: CDR1 SEHNR and CDR2 FQNEAQ (reference sequence). The CDR3 has 17 amino acids. The CDR3 region has the DNA TGTGCCAGCAGCCAAGCCGATAGGGGAGGCGGGCGACAGCCCCAGCATTTT. It codes for CASSQADRGGGRQPQHF.

The rearrangement uses TRBV9 and TRBJ2-3, with unresolved D. Trimming pared 1 base from V and 6 bases from J, leaving 9 bases between. Germline assignment: CDR1 SGDLS and CDR2 YYNGEE. The CDR3 length is 13 residues. Here the CDR3 DNA reads TGTGCCAGCAGCGTAAGGATAGAGGATACGCAGTATTTT. Translating gives CASSVRIEDTQYF.

This clonotype was recorded at least ten times. The rearrangement links TRBV20-1 to TRBJ1-2; a weak D match, TRBD1 (5 bases). Germline CDR1 DFQATT, CDR2 SNEGSKA (reference sequence). CDR3 size: 11 residues. Trimming pared 5 bases from V and 8 bases from J, leaving 12 bases between. CDR3 DNA: TGCAGTGCTCAGGGAAATCAGGGCTACACCTTC. Translating it yields CSAQGNQGYTF.

About this clonotype itself: A clone one base away is much larger, so this may be a read error. CDR3 bases: TGTGCCAGCAGCAATATGGAATCACCCCTCCACTTT. Protein sequence: CASSNMESPLHF. The rearrangement joins TRBV7-8 to TRBJ1-6; D gene ambiguous. The CDR3 has 12 amino acids. CDR1 and CDR2 (germline): SGHVS, FQNEAQ. Trimming shortened V by 5 bases and J by 10 bases, and 9 bases separated the two germline ends.

The chain couples TRBV18 to TRBJ1-3; D is unclear. This CDR3 is 16 amino acids long. The germline V gene encodes CDR1 KGHSH and CDR2 LQKENI. The V and J ends lost 0 bases and 0 bases respectively, with 9 bases between them. The CDR3 bases are TGTGCCAGCTCACCACCGGACGGCTACTCTGGAAACACCATATATTTT. Translated: CASSPPDGYSGNTIYF.

V gene TRBV3-1 combines with J gene TRBJ1-2; tentatively, D is TRBD1 (5 bases). The CDR3 sequence is 14 residues long. Trimming cost V 0 bases and J 7 bases, with 12 bases left between them. Germline V lookup: CDR1 LGHDT, CDR2 YNNKEL (reference sequence). CDR3 in DNA: TGTGCCAGCAGCCAAGATAGAGACAGTGGTGGCTACACCTTC. It is translated as CASSQDRDSGGYTF.

This clonotype appeared many times. The chain uses TRBV6-5 and TRBJ2-7; D not certain. V gave up 6 bases and J gave up 3 bases, with 12 bases separating them. CDR3 length: 13 amino acids. The germline gives CDR1 MNHEY, CDR2 SVGAGI. The CDR3 loop is CASSFGRNYEQYF. The CDR3, as DNA: TGTGCCAGCAGCTTTGGACGGAACTACGAGCAGTACTTC.

This clonotype was counted at least ten times. The J gene is TRBJ2-6, the V gene TRBV19, with D unclear. Trimming took off 1 base at V and 0 bases at J, with 4 bases between the two ends. The germline V gene has CDR1 LNHDA and CDR2 SQIVND (reference sequence). CDR3 length: 15 amino acids. The CDR3 spells CASSIVSSGANVLTF. Here the CDR3 DNA reads TGTGCCAGTAGTATAGTCAGCTCTGGGGCCAACGTCCTGACTTTC.

This sequence joins TRBV7-2 and TRBJ2-2; no firm D call. V was pared by 4 bases and J by 1 base, with 7 bases between. Germline CDR1 SGHTA, CDR2 FQGNSA. CDR3 length: 14 amino acids. The DNA for the CDR3 is TGTGCCAGCAGCTGGGTTTGGAACACCGGGGAGCTGTTTTTT. Translation: CASSWVWNTGELFF.

The chain uses TRBV6-5 and TRBJ2-7; 13 bases map to TRBD2. The germline V gene has CDR1 MNHEY and CDR2 SVGAGI. The CDR3 has 16 residues. Trimming cost V 6 bases and J 7 bases; bases outside gene matches: 12. This chain's CDR3 is CASSAALAGGFGEQYF. In nucleotides, the CDR3 is TGTGCCAGCAGCGCTGCACTAGCGGGAGGGTTCGGTGAGCAGTACTTC.

The chain is built from TRBV10-3 and TRBJ1-2; D is uncertain. The CDR3 has 12 residues. The V end lost 10 bases, the J end lost 12 bases, and 21 bases lay between the germline ends. Germline lookup yields CDR1 ENHRY and CDR2 SYGVKD. CDR3 sequence: CASRDRLSGNTF. The CDR3 DNA reads TGTGCCAGCAGAGACCGACTCTCTGGAAACACCTTC.

There are a few counts of this clonotype. The gene calls are TRBV7-2 and TRBJ2-5, with 10 bases fitting TRBD2. Germline V lookup: CDR1 SGHTA, CDR2 FQGNSA. V was pared by 3 bases and J by 5 bases, with 12 bases of the junction left unmatched. The CDR3 runs 17 residues. The CDR3 loop is CASSFLASGSEKETQYF. DNA of the CDR3: TGTGCCAGCAGCTTTTTGGCTAGCGGGAGTGAGAAGGAGACCCAGTACTTC. The complete variable domain, with remaining parts taken from reference TRBV7-2 and TRBJ2-5, reads GAGVSQSPSNKVTEKGKDVELRCDPISGHTALYWYRQSLGQGLEFLIYFQGNSAPDKSGLPSDRFSAERTGGSVSTLTIQRTQQEDSAVYLCASSFLASGSEKETQYFGPGTRLLVL.

Comments on this clonotype: A much bigger clone sits one base away, suggesting this may be a read error. The V and J genes are TRBV2 and TRBJ2-5; 7 bases line up with TRBD1. CDR3 length: 12 residues. CDR1 is SNHLY, CDR2 FYNNEI, per germline. Trimming removed 11 bases from V and 2 bases from J; junction bases left unmatched: 5. The CDR3 loop reads CAGNRGQETQYF. CDR3 DNA: TGTGCCGGTAACAGGGGACAAGAGACCCAGTACTTC.

The chain uses TRBV29-1 and TRBJ1-2; 7 bases match TRBD1. V was pared by 4 bases and J by 4 bases, with 3 bases of the junction left unmatched. CDR1 and CDR2 from the germline V gene are SQVTM and ANQGSEA. This CDR3 comprises 12 residues. CDR3 sequence (DNA): TGCAGCGTTGCGGGACAGATCTATGGCTACACCTTC. It codes for CSVAGQIYGYTF.

The rearrangement joins TRBV28 to TRBJ2-7, with unresolved D. The CDR3 length is 12 residues. The germline V and J ends were trimmed by 4 bases and 7 bases, with 11 bases remaining between them. Germline V CDR1 and CDR2: MDHEN, SYDVKM. CDR3 DNA sequence: TGTGCCAGCAGTTCTATCCGATTAGAGCAGTACTTC. The encoded protein is CASSSIRLEQYF.